This entry lists 3 T cell receptor beta chains sequenced from one sample in a study of tumor and adjacent non-tumor tissue in lung cancer. This sample's RNA came from whole unsorted tissue. A modified ARM-PCR protocol with three rounds of nested PCR amplified TCRbeta. TCRdb independently ran MiXCR on the multiplex PCR reads; one entry per CDR3 protein. This table has around 70,000 distinct CDR3 sequences, less than 80% appearing once. Sequenced material: lung tumor tissue. The receptors here all came from a man aged 60 to 69 with non-small cell lung cancer.

This clonotype showed up many times. The chain has TRBV28 and TRBJ2-3; 12 bases are a match to TRBD1. The germline CDR1 and CDR2 sequences are MDHEN and SYDVKM. V lost 6 bases and J lost 6; bases outside the gene matches: 13. CDR3 length: 17 amino acids. CDR3 region: CASSPLGRDRGRDTQYF. The CDR3, as DNA: TGTGCCAGCAGCCCGTTAGGCCGGGACAGGGGGCGGGATACGCAGTATTTT.

With respect to this clonotype: Germline is not matched at one junction end, which may reflect a read error. This chain links TRBV6-1 with TRBJ2-1; 7 bases are shared with TRBD2. Germline V gene data show CDR1 as MNHNS and CDR2 as SASEGT. The CDR3 is 17 residues long. The CDR3 loop is CTSSVRGAGSPSNEQFF. The CDR3 DNA reads as TGTACCAGCAGTGTAAGGGGAGCGGGGAGTCCTAGCAATGAGCAGTTCTTC.

With regard to this clonotype: A much more abundant neighbour one base away suggests this may be a read error. The chain recombines TRBV7-9 with TRBJ2-1; D remains unclear. Germline V gene lookup returns CDR1 SEHNR and CDR2 FQNEAQ (reference sequence). The CDR3 covers 11 residues. The CDR3 is CASSLSNEEFF. CDR3 DNA: TGTGCCAGCAGCTTAAGCAATGAGGAGTTCTTC.